The 8 T cell receptor beta chains given below trace back to one sample, sequenced in a study of OX40 agonist ivuxolimab in advanced cancers. TCRdb keeps only in-frame clones here, not all; method: immunoSEQ multiplex PCR. The repertoire holds 71,000 or so clones, with about 81% as singletons. Source: CD4+ or CD8+ T cells sorted from blood, taken in a trial of the OX40 agonist ivuxolimab. These receptors were obtained from an adult with an advanced solid tumor such as melanoma, head and neck, liver or kidney cancer.

The V call is TRBV25-1, the J call TRBJ2-5; D remains ambiguous. V gave up 3 bases and J gave up 3 bases, with 14 bases separating them. The CDR3 is made up of 15 amino acids. Germline V gene sequence: CDR1 MGHDK, CDR2 SYGVNS. The CDR3 DNA reads as TGTGCCAGCAGTGACACCACAAACCTCGAAGAGACCCAGTACTTC. It is translated as CASSDTTNLEETQYF.

J is TRBJ1-2 and V is TRBV7-9, with D perhaps TRBD1 (5 bases). Germline V gene lookup returns CDR1 SEHNR and CDR2 FQNEAQ (reference sequence). The V end was cut by 6 bases, the J end by 0 bases, with 17 bases between. The CDR3 runs to 16 residues. CDR3 loop: CASSSAGGIPNYGYTF. The CDR3 DNA is TGTGCCAGCAGTTCCGCGGGGGGGATTCCTAACTATGGCTACACCTTC.

The V gene is TRBV10-2, the J gene TRBJ2-3; D is unclear. CDR1 is WSHSY and CDR2 is SAAADI in the germline V gene. CDR3 length equals 14 residues. V was shortened by 3 bases and J by 7 bases, with 14 bases between the two germline ends. DNA for the CDR3: TGCGCCAGCAGTGATTTGGCAATGGCTAATACGCAGTATTTT. Translation: CASSDLAMANTQYF.

The V and J genes are TRBV6-5 and TRBJ1-2; no clear D gene. V lost 4 bases, J lost 4 bases, and 7 bases lay in between. CDR3 size: 12 residues. Germline V gene sequence: CDR1 MNHEY, CDR2 SVGAGI. CDR3 protein: CASSSPAYGYTF. DNA of the CDR3: TGTGCCAGCAGTTCCCCCGCCTATGGCTACACCTTC.

The chain uses TRBV4-1 and TRBJ2-7; weak D call: TRBD1 (6 bases). The germline CDR1 and CDR2 sequences are MGHRA and YSYEKL. Trimming stripped 1 base from V and 9 bases from J, with 16 bases between. The CDR3 spans 14 residues. The CDR3: CASSQVGAGVGQYF. The DNA of the CDR3 is TGCGCCAGCAGCCAAGTGGGTGCAGGGGTTGGGCAGTACTTC.

The chain uses TRBV19 and TRBJ1-2, with D perhaps matching TRBD1 (5 bases). Germline V gene lookup returns CDR1 LNHDA and CDR2 SQIVND (reference sequence). This CDR3 has 13 amino acids. V lost 3 bases and J lost 2, with 7 bases in between. The CDR3 here is CASSMQGNYGYTF. The CDR3 bases are TGTGCCAGTAGTATGCAGGGAAACTATGGCTACACCTTC. Full variable domain (missing parts from reference TRBV19 and TRBJ1-2): DGGITQSPKYLFRKEGQNVTLSCEQNLNHDAMYWYRQDPGQGLRLIYYSQIVNDFQKGDIAEGYSVSREKKESFPLTVTSAQKNPTAFYLCASSMQGNYGYTFGSGTRLTVV.

This chain connects TRBV19 to TRBJ1-2; perhaps TRBD1 as D (5 bases). V dropped 5 bases and J dropped 8 bases, with 18 bases sitting between them. Germline V gene sequence: CDR1 LNHDA, CDR2 SQIVND (reference sequence). CDR3 length equals 14 residues. The chain's CDR3 is CASSDLQGSGGYTF. CDR3 nucleotides: TGTGCCAGTAGTGACCTCCAGGGAAGCGGCGGCTACACCTTC. The full variable domain, its missing parts supplied by reference TRBV19 and TRBJ1-2, is DGGITQSPKYLFRKEGQNVTLSCEQNLNHDAMYWYRQDPGQGLRLIYYSQIVNDFQKGDIAEGYSVSREKKESFPLTVTSAQKNPTAFYLCASSDLQGSGGYTFGSGTRLTVV.

The chain combines TRBV5-1 with TRBJ1-2; D is uncertain. Trimming took off 0 bases at V and 0 bases at J, with 9 bases between the two ends. Germline assignment: CDR1 SGHRS and CDR2 YFSETQ. The CDR3 contains 15 residues. This CDR3 reads CASSLAGLTNYGYTF. The CDR3 region has the DNA TGCGCCAGCAGCTTGGCCGGGCTCACTAACTATGGCTACACCTTC.